This T cell receptor beta chain was identified in a study of cytomegalovirus exposure and HLA in healthy donors. This clone was observed a few times. Both 60 Vbeta primers and 13 Jbeta primers went into the PCR. The table came from immunoSEQ multiplex PCR; TCRdb's copy has only in-frame clones and leaves some out. The sample lists over 100,000 clones, roughly 70% occurring once. Specimen: PBMCs. The origin of this receptor is a man aged 35 to 55 in good health and CMV-seropositive.

The CDR3 DNA is TGTGCCAGCAGCCGATCAGGGGATCTCTACGAGCAGTACTTC. Its translation is CASSRSGDLYEQYF. This chain joins TRBV28 and TRBJ2-7, with TRBD1 as a possible D gene (6 bases). Germline CDR1 is MDHEN and CDR2 is SYDVKM. V was cut by 6 bases and J by 3 bases, with 15 bases left in between. CDR3 length equals 14 residues. The full variable domain, completed using reference TRBV28 and TRBJ2-7, is DVKVTQSSRYLVKRTGEKVFLECVQDMDHENMFWYRQDPGLGLRLIYFSYDVKMKEKGDIPEGYSVSREKKERFSLILESASTNQTSMYLCASSRSGDLYEQYFGPGTRLTVT.